The 12 T cell receptor beta chains in this list originate from one sample, sequenced in a study of shared clonotypes between healthy human individuals. Using immunoSEQ multiplex PCR, the repertoire was profiled, and TCRdb retains in-frame clones only, with some absent. Among approximately 500,000 clones listed, about 75% were seen once. Specimen: PBMCs. These receptors all stem from a woman aged 35 to 49 in good health. Some clones in this sample may be carry-over from other donors' samples.

This clone showed up just a few times. The chain carries TRBV5-1 and TRBJ1-4; no firm D call. Trimming shortened V by 2 bases and J by 8 bases, and 10 bases separated the two germline ends. Germline V CDR1 and CDR2: SGHRS, YFSETQ. The CDR3 is 13 amino acids. CDR3 protein: CASSFGVAEKLFF. CDR3 nucleotides: TGCGCCAGCAGCTTTGGGGTAGCGGAAAAACTGTTTTTT.

A remark on this clone: This likely came from a read error, as a far larger clone is one base away. This sample includes further DNA sequences coding for the same CDR3. This chain links TRBV4-1 with TRBJ2-7; D gene ambiguous. The CDR3 covers 14 residues. From germline, CDR1 is MGHRA and CDR2 YSYEKL. The CDR3 nucleotides are TGCGCCAGCAGCCCGACACGAACTTCCTACGAGCAGTACTTT. This translates into CASSPTRTSYEQYF.

The table lists this clone with a few counts. V usage is TRBV28 and J usage is TRBJ2-3; 10 positions agree with TRBD1. V gave up 5 bases and J gave up 2 bases; unmatched junction bases: 7. There are 16 residues in the CDR3. Germline-derived CDR1 and CDR2 are MDHEN and SYDVKM. The CDR3 region has the DNA TGTGCCAGCAGTAACCGGGACAGGGGCCTCACAGATACGCAGTATTTT. It translates to CASSNRDRGLTDTQYF.

On this clone: At one boundary the junction diverges from the germline segment, which might be a read error. The CDR3 DNA reads TGTGCCAGCAGCCTAGCGGGAGGCCCCTACGAGCAGTACTTC. It translates to CASSLAGGPYEQYF. The V and J genes are TRBV7-2 and TRBJ2-5, with 11 bases identical to TRBD2. The J call may be incorrect, as the DNA end agrees better with TRBJ2-7. Looked up from germline, CDR1 is SGHTA and CDR2 is FQGNSA. The CDR3 is made up of 14 amino acids.

This clone has only a few counts. This sequence joins TRBV2 and TRBJ1-1; unclear D gene. Germline values: CDR1 SNHLY, CDR2 FYNNEI. This CDR3 is 11 amino acids long. Trimming took 6 bases from V and 11 from J, leaving 13 bases between them. The CDR3 DNA is TGTGCCAGCAGGGAGGGAATGAGTGCTTTCTTT. Translated, it gives CASREGMSAFF.

This clone was counted a single time. This chain links TRBV5-5 with TRBJ2-7, with TRBD1 matching over 12 bases. V shed 4 bases and J 4 bases; nucleotides not matched to a gene: 9. This CDR3 contains 16 residues. CDR1 and CDR2 (germline): SGHKS, YYEKEE (reference sequence). The CDR3 reads CASSAGGTGGGYEQYF. The DNA for the CDR3 is TGTGCCAGCAGCGCTGGGGGGACAGGGGGCGGGTACGAGCAGTACTTC.

This rearrangement joins TRBV6-5 to TRBJ2-1; D gene unclear. The CDR3 runs to 15 residues. Between the trimmed V and J ends, which lost 5 bases and 2 bases, there was a span of 13 bases. Germline CDR1 is MNHEY and CDR2 is SVGAGI. CDR3 sequence (DNA): TGTGCCAGCAGTCAGACTCAATCCCCCTACAATGAGCAGTTCTTC. Translated: CASSQTQSPYNEQFF.

The V gene is TRBV28, the J gene TRBJ1-4, with D maybe TRBD1 (6 bases). Trimming cost V 4 bases and J 7 bases, with 19 bases left between them. The germline CDR1 and CDR2 sequences are MDHEN and SYDVKM. This CDR3 is built from 16 residues. CDR3 region: CASSSPRGGSGEKLFF. The CDR3 DNA follows: TGTGCCAGCAGTTCCCCAAGGGGGGGCTCGGGTGAAAAACTGTTTTTT.

The chain's CDR3 is CASSPRSGAWGTGELFF. In DNA, the CDR3 is TGTGCCAGCAGCCCCCGGAGCGGGGCGTGGGGCACCGGGGAGCTGTTTTTT. V and J are TRBV7-2 and TRBJ2-2, with 7 bases lining up with TRBD2. With 5 bases clipped from V and 4 bases from J, the junction kept 13 bases outside the gene matches. Germline V gene data show CDR1 as SGHTA and CDR2 as FQGNSA. The CDR3 has 17 amino acids.

This clone was detected a few times. A single base separates this from a much larger clone, so it may be a read error. V usage is TRBV11-2 and J usage is TRBJ2-7, with D tentatively TRBD1 (6 bases). The CDR3 covers 15 residues. Germline values: CDR1 SGHAT, CDR2 FQNNGV. CDR3 nucleotides: TGTGCCAGCAGCCGAACAGGGCTTCCAGTGAACGAGCGGTACTTC. It is translated as CASSRTGLPVNERYF.

This chain uses TRBV2 with TRBJ2-5; D perhaps matches TRBD1 (6 bases). Trimming removed 4 bases at V and 1 base at J, with 7 bases between. This CDR3 comprises 13 residues. CDR1 SNHLY and CDR2 FYNNEI come from the germline V gene. The CDR3 sequence: CASSARGQETQYF. The CDR3 DNA is TGTGCCAGCAGTGCCAGGGGCCAAGAGACCCAGTACTTC.

V is TRBV29-1 and J is TRBJ1-2, with D tentatively TRBD1 (6 bases). CDR3 size: 15 residues. V lost 6 bases and J 6 bases, leaving 23 bases between the germline ends. CDR1 SQVTM and CDR2 ANQGSEA come from the germline V gene. CDR3 region: CSVLYVQGTVDGYTF. The CDR3 region has the DNA TGCAGCGTCCTATATGTACAGGGAACGGTAGATGGCTACACCTTC. The complete variable domain, with remaining parts taken from reference TRBV29-1 and TRBJ1-2, reads SAVISQKPSRDICQRGTSLTIQCQVDSQVTMMFWYRQQPGQSLTLIATANQGSEATYESGFVIDKFPISRPNLTFSTLTVSNMSPEDSSIYLCSVLYVQGTVDGYTFGSGTRLTVV.